What follows describes a single T cell receptor (beta chain). A much larger clone lies one base from this, so it may be a read error. The CDR3 does not end in the conserved phenylalanine or tryptophan, so this is likely a read error. For blood RNA, unsorted whole blood served as the source, and germline DNA was extracted too. The input was about 500 ng total RNA; TCR beta cDNA was made from it with a constant-region primer. Sequencing libraries for TCR beta derived from three nested multiplex PCR rounds that used slightly modified ARM-PCR. Both of the initial two PCR rounds ran for about 9 cycles and employed TRBV1-TRBV30 forward primers alongside a C-beta reverse primer. TCRdb redid the calling of the multiplex PCR reads with MiXCR, one entry per CDR3 protein. Of 310,000 or so distinct CDR3 sequences listed, about 65% are singletons. The length of the CDR3 is 15 residues. Germline CDR1 is ENHRY and CDR2 is SYGVKD. Germline trimming cut 6 bases from V and 2 bases from J; bases unmatched to any gene: 10.

The record originates from a study of tumor-infiltrating lymphocytes in primary liver carcinoma. Sequencing used peripheral blood. This sequence originates from a man between 40 and 49 years old with primary liver carcinoma and hepatitis B virus infection. The V gene is TRBV10-3, the J gene TRBJ2-7; 7 bases are shared with TRBD1. The CDR3 sequence is CAIRKTGTDTYEQYL. The CDR3 region has the DNA TGTGCCATCAGAAAAACCGGGACAGATACCTACGAGCAGTACTTG.